This is a list of T cell receptor beta chains from one sample in a study of T cell responses to AZD1222 COVID-19 vaccine. Produced via immunoSEQ multiplex PCR; TCRdb's table is partial and in-frame only. The repertoire holds fewer than 200,000 clones, with about 90% as singletons. The sample consisted of peripheral blood, taken on day 0 of AZD1222 vaccination. All receptors derive from an adult in good health. Each CDR3 is given with its conserved first and last residue. The order of the fields is clone size, V gene, J gene, D gene, CDR3 protein, CDR3 DNA. D genes are given only for firm matches. The size entry is marked missing in some rows and otherwise reads once, few, many or a size class.

abundance: .; v_gene: TRBV9; j_gene: TRBJ2-1; d_gene: TRBD1; CDR3aa: CASSPRTGRGNEQFF; CDR3nt: TGTGCCAGCAGCCCCCGGACAGGTAGAGGAAATGAGCAGTTCTTC
abundance: .; v_gene: TRBV7-2; j_gene: TRBJ1-2; d_gene: .; CDR3aa: CASSLSIGTNYGYTF; CDR3nt: TGTGCCAGCAGCTTATCGATAGGGACTAACTATGGCTACACCTTC
abundance: .; v_gene: TRBV27; j_gene: TRBJ1-1; d_gene: .; CDR3aa: CASRGDTEAFF; CDR3nt: TGTGCCAGCAGGGGTGATACTGAAGCTTTCTTT
abundance: .; v_gene: TRBV2; j_gene: TRBJ2-3; d_gene: .; CDR3aa: CASGFRESSTDTQYF; CDR3nt: TGTGCCAGCGGGTTCAGGGAATCTAGCACAGATACGCAGTATTTT
abundance: .; v_gene: TRBV4-1; j_gene: TRBJ1-1; d_gene: TRBD1; CDR3aa: CASSQGGGSGTGGKGFF; CDR3nt: TGCGCCAGCAGCCAGGGCGGTGGTTCTGGGACAGGGGGGAAGGGTTTCTTT
abundance: .; v_gene: TRBV4-1; j_gene: TRBJ2-7; d_gene: .; CDR3aa: CASSQEPRQGMVEQYF; CDR3nt: TGCGCCAGCAGCCAAGAGCCCCGGCAGGGTATGGTCGAGCAGTACTTC
abundance: .; v_gene: TRBV7-3; j_gene: TRBJ2-3; d_gene: .; CDR3aa: CASSPYRRAGTSTDTQYF; CDR3nt: TGTGCCAGCAGCCCCTACCGTCGGGCGGGAACTAGCACAGATACGCAGTATTTT
abundance: .; v_gene: TRBV20-1; j_gene: TRBJ1-2; d_gene: .; CDR3aa: CSASMSGSNYGYTF; CDR3nt: TGCAGTGCTAGTATGTCAGGGTCTAACTATGGCTACACCTTC
abundance: once; v_gene: TRBV27; j_gene: TRBJ1-2; d_gene: .; CDR3aa: CASSFVPPDYGYTF; CDR3nt: TGTGCCAGCAGTTTTGTTCCCCCCGATTATGGCTACACCTTC
abundance: once; v_gene: TRBV15; j_gene: TRBJ2-1; d_gene: .; CDR3aa: CATSRGGSGYNEQFF; CDR3nt: TGTGCCACCAGCAGGGGGGGCAGCGGCTACAATGAGCAGTTCTTC
abundance: few; v_gene: TRBV2; j_gene: TRBJ2-6; d_gene: .; CDR3aa: CASTAGVGANVLTF; CDR3nt: TGTGCCAGCACGGCAGGGGTTGGGGCCAACGTCCTGACTTTC
abundance: .; v_gene: TRBV30; j_gene: TRBJ2-2; d_gene: TRBD2; CDR3aa: CAWSVQSRMGGGGELFF; CDR3nt: TGTGCCTGGAGTGTACAATCCCGGATGGGCGGGGGAGGGGAGCTGTTTTTT
abundance: .; v_gene: TRBV14; j_gene: TRBJ1-5; d_gene: TRBD1; CDR3aa: CASSPQGGGNQPQHF; CDR3nt: TGTGCCAGCAGCCCGCAGGGGGGTGGCAATCAGCCCCAGCATTTT
abundance: once; v_gene: TRBV3-1/TRBV3-2; j_gene: TRBJ2-7; d_gene: .; CDR3aa: CASSQDGSSYEQYF; CDR3nt: TGTGCCAGCAGCCAAGATGGGAGCTCCTACGAGCAGTACTTC
abundance: .; v_gene: TRBV2; j_gene: TRBJ1-1; d_gene: .; CDR3aa: CASSAYTNTEAFF; CDR3nt: TGTGCCAGCAGTGCGTATACAAACACTGAAGCTTTCTTT
abundance: .; v_gene: TRBV7-2; j_gene: TRBJ2-7; d_gene: TRBD1; CDR3aa: CASRRDRDRYYEQYF; CDR3nt: TGTGCCAGCCGTAGGGACCGGGACAGATACTACGAGCAGTACTTC
abundance: .; v_gene: TRBV11-2; j_gene: TRBJ2-1; d_gene: TRBD2; CDR3aa: CASPGPTGLVYNEQFF; CDR3nt: TGTGCCTCCCCCGGACCGACGGGACTAGTCTACAATGAGCAGTTCTTC
abundance: .; v_gene: TRBV28; j_gene: TRBJ2-7; d_gene: .; CDR3aa: CASRPPMGGEQYF; CDR3nt: TGTGCCAGCAGACCCCCTATGGGAGGCGAGCAGTACTTC
abundance: once; v_gene: TRBV24-1; j_gene: TRBJ1-2; d_gene: .; CDR3aa: CATSNELGYTF; CDR3nt: TGTGCCACCAGTAATGAATTGGGCTACACCTTC
abundance: .; v_gene: TRBV5-4; j_gene: TRBJ2-5; d_gene: .; CDR3aa: CASSPPGVRSTQYF; CDR3nt: TGTGCCAGCAGCCCGCCGGGAGTGAGGTCGACCCAGTACTTC
abundance: .; v_gene: TRBV30; j_gene: TRBJ1-1; d_gene: .; CDR3aa: CACSSRAEAFF; CDR3nt: TGTGCCTGTTCGTCCAGGGCTGAAGCTTTCTTT
abundance: once; v_gene: TRBV10-3; j_gene: TRBJ1-5; d_gene: .; CDR3aa: CAIGRESGPQHF; CDR3nt: TGTGCCATCGGACGGGAGAGTGGACCCCAGCATTTT
abundance: .; v_gene: TRBV27; j_gene: TRBJ2-2; d_gene: TRBD2; CDR3aa: CASSLGERGFSATGELFF; CDR3nt: TGTGCCAGCAGTTTAGGAGAGCGGGGGTTCTCGGCCACCGGGGAGCTGTTTTTT
abundance: .; v_gene: TRBV29-1; j_gene: TRBJ1-1; d_gene: .; CDR3aa: CSVAPGLEAFF; CDR3nt: TGCAGCGTTGCCCCGGGACTTGAAGCTTTCTTT
abundance: once; v_gene: TRBV28; j_gene: TRBJ2-2; d_gene: .; CDR3aa: CASSLLFGELFF; CDR3nt: TGTGCCAGCAGTTTATTATTTGGGGAGCTGTTTTTT
abundance: .; v_gene: TRBV6-1; j_gene: TRBJ1-4; d_gene: .; CDR3aa: CASSKARTTNEKLFF; CDR3nt: TGTGCCAGCAGTAAAGCCAGGACAACTAATGAAAAACTGTTTTTT
abundance: .; v_gene: TRBV28; j_gene: TRBJ1-2; d_gene: .; CDR3aa: CASSPAGGAIGYTF; CDR3nt: TGTGCCAGCAGCCCCGCGGGAGGGGCGATTGGCTACACCTTC
abundance: .; v_gene: TRBV19; j_gene: TRBJ2-7; d_gene: .; CDR3aa: CASSIGDLYEQYF; CDR3nt: TGTGCCAGTAGTATAGGGGACCTGTACGAGCAGTACTTC
abundance: .; v_gene: TRBV30; j_gene: TRBJ2-7; d_gene: TRBD1; CDR3aa: CAWTRDRGPGALGEQYF; CDR3nt: TGTGCCTGGACTAGGGACAGGGGGCCTGGGGCCCTCGGCGAGCAGTACTTC
abundance: .; v_gene: TRBV5-4; j_gene: TRBJ2-2; d_gene: TRBD1; CDR3aa: CASRLGTGDLGELFF; CDR3nt: TGTGCCAGCAGGTTGGGGACAGGGGACCTAGGGGAGCTGTTTTTT
abundance: .; v_gene: TRBV19; j_gene: TRBJ2-7; d_gene: .; CDR3aa: CASSPPGLSSYEQYF; CDR3nt: TGTGCCAGTAGTCCTCCGGGACTGAGCTCCTACGAGCAGTACTTC
abundance: .; v_gene: TRBV7-2; j_gene: TRBJ2-3; d_gene: .; CDR3aa: CASSPRRATDTQYF; CDR3nt: TGTGCCAGCAGCCCGCGGAGGGCGACAGATACGCAGTATTTT
abundance: .; v_gene: TRBV30; j_gene: TRBJ1-6; d_gene: .; CDR3aa: CAWKRTEYNSPLHF; CDR3nt: TGTGCCTGGAAGAGGACGGAATATAATTCACCCCTCCACTTT
abundance: .; v_gene: TRBV28; j_gene: TRBJ2-1; d_gene: .; CDR3aa: CASTADSAYNEQFF; CDR3nt: TGTGCCAGCACCGCCGACTCCGCCTACAATGAGCAGTTCTTC
abundance: .; v_gene: TRBV29-1; j_gene: TRBJ1-2; d_gene: TRBD1; CDR3aa: CSVITGTGSEYGYTF; CDR3nt: TGCAGCGTTATTACCGGGACAGGGTCGGAATACGGCTACACCTTC
abundance: .; v_gene: TRBV27; j_gene: TRBJ1-4; d_gene: TRBD1; CDR3aa: CASSLLRTGGHEKLFF; CDR3nt: TGTGCCAGCAGTTTACTCAGGACAGGGGGCCATGAAAAACTGTTTTTT
abundance: once; v_gene: TRBV28; j_gene: TRBJ1-2; d_gene: .; CDR3aa: CASSFTGSQGFGTF; CDR3nt: TGTGCCAGCAGTTTTACGGGCTCACAGGGATTCGGCACCTTC
abundance: .; v_gene: TRBV10-3; j_gene: TRBJ1-1; d_gene: TRBD1; CDR3aa: CAITTGGHTEAFF; CDR3nt: TGTGCCATCACAACAGGGGGCCACACTGAAGCTTTCTTT
abundance: .; v_gene: TRBV27; j_gene: TRBJ2-1; d_gene: TRBD1; CDR3aa: CASSPIIPLTGEQFF; CDR3nt: TGTGCCAGCAGTCCGATTATCCCCCTGACAGGGGAGCAGTTCTTC
abundance: .; v_gene: TRBV20-1; j_gene: TRBJ2-5; d_gene: .; CDR3aa: CSAPFSETQYF; CDR3nt: TGCAGTGCTCCCTTCTCGGAGACCCAGTACTTC
abundance: .; v_gene: TRBV27; j_gene: TRBJ1-2; d_gene: .; CDR3aa: CASSLYGGLFGYGYTF; CDR3nt: TGTGCCAGCAGTTTATATGGGGGGCTCTTTGGGTATGGCTACACCTTC
abundance: .; v_gene: TRBV5-5; j_gene: TRBJ1-4; d_gene: .; CDR3aa: CASSPGGPGEKLFF; CDR3nt: TGTGCCAGCAGCCCCGGGGGGCCGGGTGAAAAACTGTTTTTT
abundance: once; v_gene: TRBV7-9; j_gene: TRBJ2-2; d_gene: .; CDR3aa: CASSLVSLQGPNTGELFF; CDR3nt: TGTGCCAGCAGCTTAGTGAGTCTCCAGGGGCCGAACACCGGGGAGCTGTTTTTT
abundance: .; v_gene: TRBV24-1; j_gene: TRBJ2-3; d_gene: TRBD1; CDR3aa: CATSDYGTGEDTQYF; CDR3nt: TGTGCCACCAGTGACTACGGGACAGGGGAGGATACGCAGTATTTT